These 26 T cell receptor beta chains originate from one sample sequenced in a study of control samples from healthy donors and cancer patients. Assay used: immunoSEQ multiplex PCR; TCRdb lists only in-frame clones, some missing. This table has under 300,000 clones, roughly 87% appearing once. The sequencing input was PBMCs. The receptors were sampled from a woman in her sixties or seventies with lung cancer.

The rearrangement uses TRBV19 and TRBJ2-3; 8 bases agree with TRBD2. The CDR3 runs 16 residues. CDR1 and CDR2 (germline): LNHDA, SQIVND (reference sequence). V was clipped by 4 bases and J by 4 bases; unmatched bases: 10. The CDR3 region is CASSTRGSGGPDTQYF. CDR3 bases: TGTGCCAGTAGTACCCGAGGGAGCGGGGGCCCAGATACGCAGTATTTT. The full variable domain, in which reference TRBV19 and TRBJ2-3 provide the parts outside the CDR3, is DGGITQSPKYLFRKEGQNVTLSCEQNLNHDAMYWYRQDPGQGLRLIYYSQIVNDFQKGDIAEGYSVSREKKESFPLTVTSAQKNPTAFYLCASSTRGSGGPDTQYFGPGTRLTVL.

The chain carries TRBV11-2 and TRBJ2-1; the D gene is possibly TRBD2 (7 bases). The germline gives CDR1 SGHAT, CDR2 FQNNGV. V was pared by 2 bases and J by 8 bases, with 13 bases between. The CDR3 extends over 14 amino acids. The CDR3 DNA reads TGTGCCAGCAGCTTAAGAGGGGGGGTCCATGAGCAGTTCTTC. It encodes CASSLRGGVHEQFF.

The V gene is TRBV7-9, the J gene TRBJ1-1; D is ambiguous. Germline assignment: CDR1 SEHNR and CDR2 FQNEAQ (reference sequence). The CDR3 has 12 residues. V shed 5 bases and J shed 6 bases, with 10 bases lying between them. Here the CDR3 reads CASSLGRSEAFF. Written as DNA, the CDR3 is TGTGCCAGCAGCCTCGGCAGGTCTGAAGCTTTCTTT.

This clone was detected a few times. The chain links TRBV27 to TRBJ1-1; D gene unclear. The CDR3 has 13 residues. The germline CDR1 and CDR2 sequences are MNHEY and SMNVEV (reference sequence). Trimming cost V 6 bases and J 1 base, with 9 bases left between them. CDR3 in DNA: TGTGCCAGCAGGGGTGTGGAGAACACTGAAGCTTTCTTT. Its translation: CASRGVENTEAFF.

There are a few counts of this clone. The chain couples TRBV13 to TRBJ1-1; 8 nucleotides align to TRBD1. The CDR3 sequence is 14 residues long. Losses at the gene ends were 3 bases for V and 4 bases for J; bases not matched to a gene: 4. Germline V CDR1 and CDR2: PRHDT, FYEKMQ (reference sequence). This CDR3 reads CASSLPGGITEAFF. The CDR3 DNA reads as TGTGCCAGCAGCTTGCCAGGGGGCATCACTGAAGCTTTCTTT.

This clone was counted between two and nine times. The genes are TRBV7-3 and TRBJ2-3, with 8 bases lining up with TRBD1. Germline V gene lookup returns CDR1 SGHTA and CDR2 FQGTGA. Losses at the gene ends were 4 bases for V and 4 bases for J; bases not matched to a gene: 1. The CDR3 contains 13 residues. CDR3 nucleotide sequence: TGTGCCAGCAGCTCACAGGGGGCAGATACGCAGTATTTT. Amino acid sequence: CASSSQGADTQYF.

The chain joins TRBV13 to TRBJ1-1; D may be TRBD1 (5 bases). V was shortened by 4 bases and J by 4 bases, with 10 bases between the two germline ends. This CDR3 contains 13 residues. Germline V gives CDR1 PRHDT, CDR2 FYEKMQ (reference sequence). This chain's CDR3 is CASSWGGGTEAFF. The CDR3 DNA sequence: TGTGCCAGCAGCTGGGGCGGGGGCACTGAAGCTTTCTTT.

J is TRBJ1-1 and V is TRBV3-1 (or the pseudogene TRBV3-2); a weak D match, TRBD1 (6 bases). CDR3 length: 14 amino acids. Deletions cut 7 bases from V and 1 base from J, with 13 bases between. Per germline, CDR1 LGHDT and CDR2 YNNKEL (reference sequence). The CDR3 region is CASKLGGGNTEAFF. CDR3 DNA: TGTGCCAGCAAGCTCGGGGGCGGGAACACTGAAGCTTTCTTT.

This rearrangement joins TRBV25-1 to TRBJ2-3, with 9 nucleotides matching TRBD2. Germline loops: CDR1 MGHDK, CDR2 SYGVNS. The length of the CDR3 is 17 residues. J was trimmed by 2 bases and V by 5 bases; bases with no gene match: 11. The CDR3 spells CASSTTGTSRLTDTQYF. The CDR3, as DNA: TGTGCCAGCAGTACCACCGGGACTAGCAGACTCACAGATACGCAGTATTTT.

The rearrangement uses TRBV30 and TRBJ1-5, with 7 bases that match TRBD1. Looked up from germline, CDR1 is GTSNPN and CDR2 is SVGIG (reference sequence). The CDR3 is 16 amino acids. Trimming at V came to 1 base and at J to 3 bases, leaving 9 bases not matched to a gene. For the CDR3, the DNA is TGTGCCTGGAGTGCTTCCGGGACAGACCTCAATCAGCCCCAGCATTTT. This gives the protein CAWSASGTDLNQPQHF.

The chain combines TRBV7-8 with TRBJ1-1; the match to TRBD1 covers 7 bases. The CDR3 covers 16 residues. V lost 6 bases, J lost 4 bases, and 14 bases stayed unmatched. Germline V lookup: CDR1 SGHVS, CDR2 FQNEAQ. As DNA, the CDR3 is TGTGCCAGCAGTTGGGACAGAAATAGCCCTACCACTGAAGCTTTCTTT. Translating gives CASSWDRNSPTTEAFF.

The chain combines TRBV3-1 (or the pseudogene TRBV3-2) with TRBJ1-1, with TRBD1 identical over 7 bases. V lost 2 bases to trimming and J lost 3 bases; unmatched junction nucleotides: 9. CDR1 and CDR2 (germline): LGHDT, YNNKEL (reference sequence). This CDR3 region has 16 residues. CDR3 nucleotides: TGTGCCAGCAGCCAACTCTTGGAGGGGGCGCACACTGAAGCTTTCTTT. Translated, it gives CASSQLLEGAHTEAFF.

DNA for the CDR3: TGTGCCAGTAGTCCGGGGGTACGGTGGGATGGCTACACCTTC. This encodes CASSPGVRWDGYTF. V is TRBV19 and J is TRBJ1-2; D is perhaps TRBD1 (5 bases). Trimming cost V 5 bases and J 6 bases, with 16 bases left between them. The CDR3 contains 14 residues. CDR1 is LNHDA and CDR2 is SQIVND in the germline V gene (reference sequence).

This rearrangement joins TRBV2 to TRBJ2-1; weak D call: TRBD2 (6 bases). V was trimmed by 6 bases and J by 2 bases, leaving 14 bases between them. Per germline, CDR1 SNHLY and CDR2 FYNNEI. The CDR3 runs to 15 residues. The CDR3 nucleotides are TGTGCCAGCAGCCCAGGGACTGATACCTACAATGAGCAGTTCTTC. Its protein is CASSPGTDTYNEQFF.

The J gene is TRBJ2-2, the V gene TRBV19; unclear D gene. Germline-derived CDR1 and CDR2 are LNHDA and SQIVND (reference sequence). The CDR3 consists of 16 residues. V lost 0 bases and J 2 bases, leaving 10 bases between the germline ends. The DNA of the CDR3 is TGTGCCAGTAGTATAGACCGCCTGGCAAACACCGGGGAGCTGTTTTTT. This sequence encodes CASSIDRLANTGELFF.

V usage is TRBV3-1 (or the pseudogene TRBV3-2) and J usage is TRBJ2-1; no definite D call. Per germline, CDR1 LGHDT and CDR2 YNNKEL (reference sequence). The germline V and J ends were trimmed by 5 bases and 0 bases, with 8 bases remaining between them. This CDR3 has 14 residues. The CDR3 DNA reads TGTGCCAGCAGCTGGTCGGTCTCCTACAATGAGCAGTTCTTC. Amino acid sequence: CASSWSVSYNEQFF.

The chain employs TRBV21-1 and TRBJ1-5. TRBV21-1 is annotated as a pseudogene. This CDR3 is 16 amino acids long. In DNA, the CDR3 is TGTGCCAGCAGCCGGCGTCATGGATACAGCAATCAGCCCCAGCATTTT. Protein sequence: CASSRRHGYSNQPQHF.

For the CDR3, the DNA is TGCGCCAGCAGCCAAGTATGGGGGGCCAGCTCCTACGAGCAGTACTTC. It is translated as CASSQVWGASSYEQYF. This chain uses TRBV4-1 with TRBJ2-7; D could derive from TRBD1 or TRBD2 (6 bases each). This CDR3 contains 16 residues. The germline CDR1 and CDR2 sequences are MGHRA and YSYEKL. V shed 1 base and J shed 0 bases, with 13 bases lying between them.

This clone has only one observation. This chain joins TRBV5-1 and TRBJ2-1, with 13 bases lining up with TRBD2. The CDR3 totals 16 residues. Germline CDR1 reads SGHRS; CDR2 reads YFSETQ. V trimming: 5 bases; J trimming: 3 bases; junction bases outside the gene matches: 5. The chain's CDR3 is CASRLTSGGIYNEQFF. CDR3 bases: TGCGCCAGCAGGCTGACTAGCGGGGGGATCTACAATGAGCAGTTCTTC.

This clone was recorded many times. The chain joins TRBV9 to TRBJ2-3; tentative D call: TRBD2 (6 bases). CDR1 and CDR2 (germline): SGDLS, YYNGEE. Trimming pared 0 bases from V and 2 bases from J, leaving 13 bases between. The CDR3 spans 16 residues. The CDR3 reads CASSVAEGRPTDTQYF. Written as DNA, the CDR3 is TGTGCCAGCAGCGTAGCTGAGGGGAGGCCCACAGATACGCAGTATTTT.

This clone was seen once. The chain carries TRBV12-3 or TRBV12-4 and TRBJ1-2; TRBD1 is a possible D gene (5 bases). The length of the CDR3 is 12 residues. Between the trimmed V and J ends, which lost 3 bases and 11 bases, there was a span of 13 bases. The CDR3 is CASSLYARGYTF. The CDR3, as DNA: TGTGCCAGCAGTTTGTATGCGCGGGGGTACACCTTC.

This sequence joins TRBV3-1 (or the pseudogene TRBV3-2) and TRBJ1-3, with D perhaps matching TRBD1 (6 bases). Trimming stripped 3 bases from V and 0 bases from J, with 15 bases between. Germline V gene data show CDR1 as LGHDT and CDR2 as YNNKEL (reference sequence). CDR3 size: 17 residues. The CDR3 sequence is CASSQAPGVLSGNTIYF. The CDR3 region has the DNA TGTGCCAGCAGCCAGGCCCCAGGGGTCCTCTCTGGAAACACCATATATTTT.

The J gene is TRBJ2-5, the V gene TRBV7-9; TRBD1 is a possible D gene (5 bases). This CDR3 has 12 amino acids. Germline V gene lookup returns CDR1 SEHNR and CDR2 FQNEAQ (reference sequence). V was pared by 5 bases and J by 5 bases, with 9 bases between. The CDR3 DNA reads as TGTGCCAGCAGCCGACAGTTCGAGACCCAGTACTTC. Translating it yields CASSRQFETQYF.

This clone was seen more than once but under ten times. The chain combines TRBV28 with TRBJ2-4; TRBD1 aligns across 7 bases. J gave up 0 bases and V 8 bases, and 7 bases lay outside the gene matches. The CDR3 has 15 amino acids. Germline CDR1 MDHEN, CDR2 SYDVKM. The CDR3 coding sequence is TGTGCCAGCCAGACAGGGACAATAGCCAAAAACATTCAGTACTTC. The encoded protein is CASQTGTIAKNIQYF. Full variable domain (remainder filled in from reference TRBV28 and TRBJ2-4): DVKVTQSSRYLVKRTGEKVFLECVQDMDHENMFWYRQDPGLGLRLIYFSYDVKMKEKGDIPEGYSVSREKKERFSLILESASTNQTSMYLCASQTGTIAKNIQYFGAGTRLSVL.

J is TRBJ2-7 and V is TRBV6-5; 7 positions match TRBD2. The CDR3 has 12 amino acids. CDR1 and CDR2 from the germline V gene are MNHEY and SVGAGI. Trimming cost V 4 bases and J 7 bases; bases outside gene matches: 4. This chain's CDR3 is CASSSPGGEQYF. The CDR3 DNA sequence: TGTGCCAGCAGTTCCCCGGGGGGAGAGCAGTACTTC.

The chain uses TRBV19 and TRBJ1-2; no definite D call. Germline V gene lookup returns CDR1 LNHDA and CDR2 SQIVND (reference sequence). Trimming took off 7 bases at V and 4 bases at J, with 13 bases between the two ends. The CDR3 has 13 amino acids. As DNA, the CDR3 is TGTGCCAGTACCGCCCAGGATTTCTATGGCTACACCTTC. It specifies CASTAQDFYGYTF. Using reference TRBV19 and TRBJ1-2 for the parts outside the CDR3, the full variable domain is DGGITQSPKYLFRKEGQNVTLSCEQNLNHDAMYWYRQDPGQGLRLIYYSQIVNDFQKGDIAEGYSVSREKKESFPLTVTSAQKNPTAFYLCASTAQDFYGYTFGSGTRLTVV.